Listed below are T cell receptor beta chains from one sample, sequenced in a study of T-cell reconstitution after alpha-beta-depleted transplantation in children. TCRdb reprocessed the PCR reads with MiXCR, giving one entry per CDR3 protein. This table has about 580,000 distinct CDR3 sequences, more than 20% appearing once. Sequencing was performed on PBMCs, mostly from graft donor cells, taken 360 days after TCRalphabeta/CD19-depleted stem cell transplant. The receptors originated from a boy in the first two years of life who had a stem cell transplant for acute myeloid leukemia, so the T cells may come from the graft donor. The CDR3 runs from the conserved cysteine through the conserved F or W. The order of the fields is CDR3 protein, V gene, D gene, J gene. A D gene is named only where the DNA matches it firmly.

CASSFRTGGAFF TRBV12-3/TRBV12-4 TRBD1 TRBJ1-1
CASSLGGLDTGELFF TRBV11-3 NA TRBJ2-2
CASRPLLAGGLDEQFF TRBV5-1 TRBD2 TRBJ2-1
CASSQDHEGYTF TRBV4-1 NA TRBJ1-2
CASSYRQGRTQYF TRBV6-5 TRBD1 TRBJ2-5
CASSQGVVSTEAFF TRBV4-3 NA TRBJ1-1
CATSRDRLGEQFF TRBV15 NA TRBJ2-1
CASSLFDRGTDTQYF TRBV12-3/TRBV12-4 NA TRBJ2-3
CASSLWPGTGDTEAFF TRBV7-7 TRBD1 TRBJ1-1
CASSVFPYNEQFF TRBV9 NA TRBJ2-1
CSASPGLHTGELFF TRBV20-1 TRBD2 TRBJ2-2
CASSTSGQGGYGYTF TRBV6-5 TRBD1 TRBJ1-2
CSATQGYMIEQETQYF TRBV29-1 NA TRBJ2-5
CASSDGRGSSTDTQYF TRBV9 NA TRBJ2-3
CATSDRPNQPQHF TRBV24-1 NA TRBJ1-5
CASSLTVFTDTQYF TRBV5-1 NA TRBJ2-3
CSAREGQGRYHEQFF TRBV20-1 TRBD1 TRBJ2-1
CATSSRETQYF TRBV24-1 NA TRBJ2-5
CASSLSPPNTGELFF TRBV5-1 NA TRBJ2-2
CASTPSDISGANVLTF TRBV28 NA TRBJ2-6
CSVGGLTNTGELFF TRBV29-1 TRBD2 TRBJ2-2
CASSLRGGESWTQYF TRBV5-5 TRBD2 TRBJ2-5
CASSSDRGTEAFF TRBV7-2 TRBD1 TRBJ1-1
CASSQVPLAWGETQYF TRBV4-1 NA TRBJ2-5
CASRDPGGTYNEQFF TRBV13 TRBD2 TRBJ2-1
CASSSPGDSYEQYF TRBV6-5 NA TRBJ2-7
CSSQGAGNYGYTF TRBV20-1 TRBD1 TRBJ1-2
CASSPPEVNEQFF TRBV18 NA TRBJ2-1
CASRGATRKDEQFF TRBV6-1 NA TRBJ2-1
CSTDRDNEQFF TRBV20-1 TRBD1 TRBJ2-1
CASSLRGYTIYF TRBV7-2 NA TRBJ1-3
CASSQDLPQLSHEQYF TRBV4-3 NA TRBJ2-7
CASSFSGTGTEQYF TRBV19 TRBD1 TRBJ2-7
CSVEEATGYPQF TRBV29-1 NA TRBJ1-4
CASSQESGSFNYGYTF TRBV4-3 NA TRBJ1-2
CASSLWGGVRDTQYF TRBV7-2 TRBD2 TRBJ2-3
CASSPPIRDTTMPDTQYF TRBV18 NA TRBJ2-3
CAISDVSNQPQHF TRBV10-3 NA TRBJ1-5
CASSWDRGGYTF TRBV6-6 NA TRBJ1-2
CASSPADQLAEETQYF TRBV4-2 NA TRBJ2-5
CASSLDTGKNEQFF TRBV5-1 NA TRBJ2-1
CASSLELLAGGSPNTGELFF TRBV7-6 TRBD2 TRBJ2-2
CSARDGTGYEKLFF TRBV20-1 TRBD1 TRBJ1-4
CSARPLGTPVKDIQYF TRBV20-1 NA TRBJ2-4
CAIQGNYGYTF TRBV10-3 NA TRBJ1-2
CASGDRNNSPLHF TRBV12-3/TRBV12-4 TRBD1 TRBJ1-6
CASSEVRQGANGEQYF TRBV2 TRBD1 TRBJ2-7
CASSSQIYEQYF TRBV11-2 NA TRBJ2-7